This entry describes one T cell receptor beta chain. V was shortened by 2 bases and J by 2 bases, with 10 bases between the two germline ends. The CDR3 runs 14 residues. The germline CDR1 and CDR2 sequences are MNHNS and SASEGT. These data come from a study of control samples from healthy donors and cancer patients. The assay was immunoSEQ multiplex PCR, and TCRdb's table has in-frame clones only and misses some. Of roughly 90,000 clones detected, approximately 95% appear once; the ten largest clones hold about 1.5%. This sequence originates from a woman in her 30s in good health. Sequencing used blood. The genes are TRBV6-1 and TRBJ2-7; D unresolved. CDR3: CASSETQQTYEQYF. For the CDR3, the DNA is TGTGCCAGCAGTGAAACTCAGCAAACCTACGAGCAGTACTTC.